The clone carrying this TCR beta chain was picked up many times. Its antigen is undetermined. TCRdb fed the reads into MiXCR, producing one record per CDR3 protein. The sample yields some 800,000 distinct CDR3 sequences, 25% to 30% seen once. This CDR3 is built from 12 residues. V gave up 2 bases and J gave up 9 bases; unmatched junction bases: 2. Per germline, CDR1 LGHNA and CDR2 YNFKEQ. These data are taken from a study of T cell repertoires in cytomegalovirus infection. In the study overall: Both recently identified HLA-C-restricted and well-studied HLA-B-restricted CMV epitopes were used in the study. Shared public TCR beta signatures pointed to both CMV infection and a matching HLA type.

Sequences were derived from cultured CD8+ T cells from PBMCs, sampled from culture after CMV antigen stimulation. This TCR came from a human donor in good health (CMV status not recorded). Some clones in this sample may be carry-over from other donors' samples. The rearrangement links TRBV4-2 to TRBJ2-5; the match to TRBD1 covers 8 bases. The CDR3 here is CASSQLQGAQYF. The CDR3 coding sequence is TGTGCCAGCAGCCAACTACAGGGGGCCCAGTACTTC.